The 14 T cell receptor beta chains listed next were all sequenced from one sample in a study of vaccination effects on CD4 cells after COVID-19. Their antigen targets remain unknown. The repertoire was sequenced with immunoSEQ multiplex PCR; TCRdb's copy has only in-frame clones and lacks some. This sample has approximately 74,000 clones, with about four fifths found just once. Prior to sequencing, the ViraFEST assay stimulated PBMC with viral peptide pools, which expanded the antigen-specific CD4+ T cells. Culturing for nine to ten days preceded CD4+ T cell isolation. The study found no prior SARS-CoV-2 infection in the vaccine recipients, who tested negative for nucleocapsid antibodies. The sequencing here drew on CD4+ T cells from PBMCs cultured with HCoV-NL63 spike peptides, taken before COVID-19 vaccination. These receptors were collected from a human donor who received a COVID-19 vaccine.

This rearrangement joins TRBV24-1 to TRBJ2-5; the D is unclear. CDR3 length equals 14 residues. Germline values: CDR1 KGHDR, CDR2 SFDVKD. V dropped 7 bases and J dropped 5 bases, with 16 bases sitting between them. CDR3 coding DNA: TGTGCCACCAGCCCCCAAGGCCAGAGGGAGACCCAGTACTTC. As protein: CATSPQGQRETQYF.

The genes are TRBV12-3 or TRBV12-4 and TRBJ2-2, with D unclear. The CDR3 consists of 12 residues. V was pared by 4 bases and J by 3 bases, with 3 bases between. CDR3 in DNA: TGTGCCAGCAGTTGGTACACCGGGGAGCTGTTTTTT. Residues: CASSWYTGELFF.

This chain uses TRBV6-1 with TRBJ2-2; TRBD1 aligns across 7 bases. The CDR3 covers 15 residues. Unmatched junction bases numbered 6, after V lost 1 base and J lost 7 bases. The germline CDR1 and CDR2 sequences are MNHNS and SASEGT. CDR3: CASSEVGRGNGELFF. The CDR3 bases are TGTGCCAGCAGTGAAGTCGGCAGGGGGAACGGGGAGCTGTTTTTT.

The chain joins TRBV19 to TRBJ2-5, with D uncertain. This CDR3 has 13 amino acids. Germline V gene sequence: CDR1 LNHDA, CDR2 SQIVND (reference sequence). Trimming cost V 6 bases and J 2 bases, with 10 bases left between them. CDR3 DNA sequence: TGTGCCAGTAGGACGGGCAATCAAGAGACCCAGTACTTC. Its translation: CASRTGNQETQYF.

The chain couples TRBV28 to TRBJ1-2, with 9 bases identical to TRBD1. The CDR3 spans 13 residues. The J segment lost 3 bases and the V segment lost 5 bases, leaving 1 base of the junction unmatched. In germline, CDR1 is MDHEN, CDR2 SYDVKM. CDR3 DNA: TGTGCCAGCAGTCGACAGGGGGACTATGGCTACACCTTC. Residues: CASSRQGDYGYTF.

V gene TRBV5-1 combines with J gene TRBJ2-7; TRBD2 aligns across 7 bases. In germline, CDR1 is SGHRS, CDR2 YFSETQ. Unmatched junction bases numbered 8, after V lost 2 bases and J lost 6 bases. The CDR3 is 14 amino acids. The CDR3 bases are TGCGCCAGCAGCTTCATACCGGGCGGGGGCGAGCAGTACGTC. It yields the protein CASSFIPGGGEQYV.

V is TRBV7-2 and J is TRBJ1-1; the D gene is possibly TRBD1 (5 bases). The V and J ends lost 7 bases and 6 bases respectively, with 15 bases between them. The CDR3 spans 13 residues. Germline values: CDR1 SGHTA, CDR2 FQGNSA. The CDR3 sequence is CASTTIREAEAFF. The CDR3 DNA reads TGTGCCAGCACGACGATCAGGGAGGCTGAAGCTTTCTTT.

This chain joins TRBV2 and TRBJ2-3, with D perhaps assigned TRBD1 or TRBD2 (5 bases each). The CDR3 has 13 amino acids. Germline CDR1 reads SNHLY; CDR2 reads FYNNEI. The ends were cut back, 8 bases at V and 4 bases at J, with 13 bases in the middle. CDR3 sequence: CASFRDAADTQYF. In nucleotides, the CDR3 is TGTGCCAGCTTCCGGGACGCTGCAGATACGCAGTATTTT.

DNA for the CDR3: TGTGCCATCAGCGAGCCCCCCGGGACAGGGGACGAGACCCAGTACTTC. Protein: CAISEPPGTGDETQYF. V and J are TRBV10-3 and TRBJ2-5; 10 bases are a match to TRBD1. Trimming removed 6 bases from V and 5 bases from J; junction bases left unmatched: 12. CDR1 ENHRY and CDR2 SYGVKD come from the germline V gene. The CDR3 is 16 residues long.

The gene calls are TRBV18 and TRBJ1-5; the D gene is possibly TRBD1 (5 bases). Trimming left V 5 bases short and J 3 bases short, with 14 bases between. The CDR3 consists of 15 residues. Germline CDR1 and CDR2: KGHSH and LQKENI. Here the CDR3 reads CASSNDSAHNQPQHF. The DNA for the CDR3 is TGTGCCAGCTCAAACGACAGCGCTCACAATCAGCCCCAGCATTTT.

Here the CDR3 reads CASTPPGLDQETQYF. As DNA, the CDR3 is TGTGCCAGTACCCCCCCGGGACTTGATCAAGAGACCCAGTACTTC. This chain links TRBV19 with TRBJ2-5, with D maybe TRBD2 (6 bases). The CDR3 spans 15 residues. Trimming shortened V by 7 bases and J by 2 bases, and 17 bases separated the two germline ends. Germline values: CDR1 LNHDA, CDR2 SQIVND (reference sequence).

CDR3 loop: CASSPPRANVLTF. CDR3 nucleotide sequence: TGTGCCAGCAGCCCCCCCAGGGCCAACGTCCTGACTTTC. The V call is TRBV3-1 (or the pseudogene TRBV3-2), the J call TRBJ2-6, with D unclear. Germline-derived CDR1 and CDR2 are LGHDT and YNNKEL (reference sequence). V lost 4 bases and J 5 bases, leaving 6 bases between the germline ends. The CDR3 totals 13 residues.

This chain uses TRBV6-5 with TRBJ1-3; tentatively, D is TRBD1 (5 bases). The ends were cut back, 6 bases at V and 10 bases at J, with 10 bases in the middle. The CDR3 spans 11 residues. Germline CDR1 reads MNHEY; CDR2 reads SVGAGI. The CDR3 region has the DNA TGTGCCAGCAGGGGAGGGGTAACCATATATTTT. Translating gives CASRGGVTIYF.

The chain's CDR3 is CAISDGRNTDTQYF. The CDR3 DNA sequence: TGTGCCATCAGTGATGGTCGGAACACAGATACGCAGTATTTT. The V call is TRBV10-3, the J call TRBJ2-3, with unresolved D. The V and J ends lost 3 bases and 2 bases respectively, with 9 bases between them. CDR1 ENHRY and CDR2 SYGVKD come from the germline V gene. This CDR3 contains 14 residues.